This TCR beta chain stems from a study of blood T cell repertoires in COVID-19. V dropped 5 bases and J dropped 3; count of bases not matched to a gene: 5. This CDR3 comprises 15 residues. Germline values: CDR1 SNHLY, CDR2 FYNNEI. The assay was immunoSEQ multiplex PCR, and TCRdb's table has in-frame clones only and misses some. This repertoire shows 90,000 or so clones, 89% found once; its top ten account for 5% to 6.5%. V usage is TRBV2 and J usage is TRBJ1-2; 11 bases line up with TRBD1. Source material: peripheral blood. This clonotype was obtained from a woman older than 75 with active COVID-19. CDR3 DNA: TGTGCCAGCAGTAAGGACAGGGGGCGAGACTATGGCTACACCTTC. It translates to CASSKDRGRDYGYTF.